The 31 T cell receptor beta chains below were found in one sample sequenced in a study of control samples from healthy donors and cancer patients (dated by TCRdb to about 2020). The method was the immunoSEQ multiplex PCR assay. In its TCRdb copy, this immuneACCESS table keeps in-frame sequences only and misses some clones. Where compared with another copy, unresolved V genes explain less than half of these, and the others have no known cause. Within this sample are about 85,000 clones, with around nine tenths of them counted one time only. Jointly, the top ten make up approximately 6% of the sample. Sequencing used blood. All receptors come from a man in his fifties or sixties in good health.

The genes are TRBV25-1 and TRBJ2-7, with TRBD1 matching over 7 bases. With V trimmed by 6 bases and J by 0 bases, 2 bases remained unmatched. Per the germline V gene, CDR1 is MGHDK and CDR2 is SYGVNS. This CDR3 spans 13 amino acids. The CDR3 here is CASSRDSSYEQYF. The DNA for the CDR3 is TGTGCCAGCAGCCGGGACAGCTCCTACGAGCAGTACTTC.

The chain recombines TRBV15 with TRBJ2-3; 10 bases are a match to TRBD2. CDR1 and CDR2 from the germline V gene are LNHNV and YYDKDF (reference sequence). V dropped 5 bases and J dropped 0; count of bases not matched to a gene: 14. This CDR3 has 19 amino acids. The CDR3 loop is CATSERGVAGGSSTDTQYF. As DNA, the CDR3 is TGTGCCACCAGCGAGAGGGGGGTAGCGGGGGGCTCAAGCACAGATACGCAGTATTTT.

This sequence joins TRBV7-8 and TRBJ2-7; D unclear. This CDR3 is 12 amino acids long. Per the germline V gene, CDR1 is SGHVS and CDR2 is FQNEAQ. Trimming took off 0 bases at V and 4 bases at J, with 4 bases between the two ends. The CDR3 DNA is TGTGCCAGCAGCTTAGCGCATTACGAGCAGTACTTC. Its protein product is CASSLAHYEQYF. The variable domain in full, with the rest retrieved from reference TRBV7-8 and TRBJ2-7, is GAGVSQSPRYKVAKRGQDVALRCDPISGHVSLFWYQQALGQGPEFLTYFQNEAQLDKSGLPSDRFFAERPEGSVSTLKIQRTQQEDSAVYLCASSLAHYEQYFGPGTRLTVT.

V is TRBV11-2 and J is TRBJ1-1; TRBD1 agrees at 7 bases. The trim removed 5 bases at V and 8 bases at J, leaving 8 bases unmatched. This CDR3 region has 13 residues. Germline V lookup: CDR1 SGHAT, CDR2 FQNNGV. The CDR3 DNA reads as TGTGCCAGCAGCCGAGACAGGGCACGAGAAGCTTTCTTT. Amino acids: CASSRDRAREAFF. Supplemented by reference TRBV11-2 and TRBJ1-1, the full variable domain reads EAGVAQSPRYKIIEKRQSVAFWCNPISGHATLYWYQQILGQGPKLLIQFQNNGVVDDSQLPKDRFSAERLKGVDSTLKIQPAKLEDSAVYLCASSRDRAREAFFGQGTRLTVV.

The CDR3 coding sequence is TGTGCCAGTAAGAGGGGAGGGACTGAAGCTTTCTTT. This codes for CASKRGGTEAFF. This chain links TRBV19 with TRBJ1-1; weak D call: TRBD1 (5 bases). The germline CDR1 and CDR2 sequences are LNHDA and SQIVND (reference sequence). CDR3 length: 12 amino acids. Trimming removed 7 bases from V and 5 bases from J, with 11 bases in between.

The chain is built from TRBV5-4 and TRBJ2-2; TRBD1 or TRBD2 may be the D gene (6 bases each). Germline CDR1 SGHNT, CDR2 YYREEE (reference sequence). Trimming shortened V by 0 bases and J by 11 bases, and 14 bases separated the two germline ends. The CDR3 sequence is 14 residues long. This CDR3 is CASSLGPGARELFF. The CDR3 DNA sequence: TGTGCCAGCAGCTTGGGGCCGGGGGCGCGAGAGCTGTTTTTT.

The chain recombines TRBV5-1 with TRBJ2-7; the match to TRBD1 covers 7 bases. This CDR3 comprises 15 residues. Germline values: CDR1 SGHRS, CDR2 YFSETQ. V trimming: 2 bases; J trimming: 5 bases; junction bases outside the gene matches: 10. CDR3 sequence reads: CASSFGRQGIDEQYF. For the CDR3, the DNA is TGCGCCAGCAGCTTTGGGCGACAGGGCATCGACGAGCAGTACTTC.

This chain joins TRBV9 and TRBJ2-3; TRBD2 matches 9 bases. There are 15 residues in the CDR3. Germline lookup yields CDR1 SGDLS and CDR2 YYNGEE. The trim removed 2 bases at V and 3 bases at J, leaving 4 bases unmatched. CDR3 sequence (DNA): TGTGCCAGCAGCGTTATAAGCGGGGGGACAGATACGCAGTATTTT. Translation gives CASSVISGGTDTQYF.

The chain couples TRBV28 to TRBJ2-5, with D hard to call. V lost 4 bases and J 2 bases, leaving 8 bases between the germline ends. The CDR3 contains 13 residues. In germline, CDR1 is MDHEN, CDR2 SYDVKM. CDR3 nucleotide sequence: TGTGCCAGCAGTTCACGGGTTCAAGAGACCCAGTACTTC. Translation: CASSSRVQETQYF.

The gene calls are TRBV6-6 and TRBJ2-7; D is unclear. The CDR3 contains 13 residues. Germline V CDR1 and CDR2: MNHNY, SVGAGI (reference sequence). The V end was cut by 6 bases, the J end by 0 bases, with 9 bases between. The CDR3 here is CASRPGGSYEQYF. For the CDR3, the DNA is TGTGCCAGCAGACCCGGCGGCTCCTACGAGCAGTACTTC.

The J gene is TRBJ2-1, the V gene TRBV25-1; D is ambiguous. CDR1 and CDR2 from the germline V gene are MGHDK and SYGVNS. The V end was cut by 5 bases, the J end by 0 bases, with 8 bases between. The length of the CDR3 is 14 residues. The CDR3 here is CASSPMSSYNEQFF. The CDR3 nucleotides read TGTGCCAGCAGTCCTATGAGCTCCTACAATGAGCAGTTCTTC.

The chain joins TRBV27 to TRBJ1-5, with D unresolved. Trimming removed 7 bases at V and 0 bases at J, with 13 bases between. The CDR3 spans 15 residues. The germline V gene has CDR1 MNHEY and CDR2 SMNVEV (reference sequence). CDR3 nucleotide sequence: TGTGCCAGCACCTCCACGATGGATAGCAATCAGCCCCAGCATTTT. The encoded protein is CASTSTMDSNQPQHF.

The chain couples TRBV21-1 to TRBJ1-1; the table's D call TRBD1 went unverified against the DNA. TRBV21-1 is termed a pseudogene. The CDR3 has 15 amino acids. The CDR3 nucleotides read TGTGCCAGCAGCGCCCGGGACAGACTGAACACTGAAGCTTTCTTT. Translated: CASSARDRLNTEAFF.

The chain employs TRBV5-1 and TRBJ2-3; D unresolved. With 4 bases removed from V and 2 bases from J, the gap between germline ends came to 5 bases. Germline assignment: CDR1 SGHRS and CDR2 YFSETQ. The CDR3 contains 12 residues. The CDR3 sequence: CASSDLTDTQYF. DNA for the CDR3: TGCGCCAGCAGCGATCTCACAGATACGCAGTATTTT.

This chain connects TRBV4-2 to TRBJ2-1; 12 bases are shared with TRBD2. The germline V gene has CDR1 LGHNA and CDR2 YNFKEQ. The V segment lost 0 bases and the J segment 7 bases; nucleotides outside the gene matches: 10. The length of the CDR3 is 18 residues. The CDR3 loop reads CASSQDGPLAGGLNEQFF. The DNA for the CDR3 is TGTGCCAGCAGCCAAGATGGCCCACTAGCGGGGGGCCTTAATGAGCAGTTCTTC.

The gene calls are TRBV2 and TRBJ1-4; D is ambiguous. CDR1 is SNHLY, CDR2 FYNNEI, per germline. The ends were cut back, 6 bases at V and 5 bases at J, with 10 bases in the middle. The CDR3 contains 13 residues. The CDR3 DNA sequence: TGTGCCAGCAGGCGGAGCGTAAATGAAAAACTGTTTTTT. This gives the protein CASRRSVNEKLFF.

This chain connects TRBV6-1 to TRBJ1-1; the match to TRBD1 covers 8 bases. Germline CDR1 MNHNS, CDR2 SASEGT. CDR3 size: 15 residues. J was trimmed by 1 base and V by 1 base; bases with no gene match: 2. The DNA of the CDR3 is TGTGCCAGCAGTGAAGTCACAGGGGGGAACACTGAAGCTTTCTTT. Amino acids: CASSEVTGGNTEAFF.

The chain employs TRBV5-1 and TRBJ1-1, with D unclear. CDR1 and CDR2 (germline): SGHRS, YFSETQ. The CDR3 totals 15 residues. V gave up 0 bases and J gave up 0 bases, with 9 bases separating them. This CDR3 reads CASSLGAGVNTEAFF. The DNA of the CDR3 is TGCGCCAGCAGCTTGGGGGCGGGCGTGAACACTGAAGCTTTCTTT.

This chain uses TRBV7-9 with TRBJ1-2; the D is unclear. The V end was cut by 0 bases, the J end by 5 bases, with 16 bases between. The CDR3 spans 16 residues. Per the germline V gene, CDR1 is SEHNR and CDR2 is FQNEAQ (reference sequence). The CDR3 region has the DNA TGTGCCAGCAGCTTAGCGGCGGGGATGATGCCATATGGCTACACCTTC. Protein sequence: CASSLAAGMMPYGYTF.

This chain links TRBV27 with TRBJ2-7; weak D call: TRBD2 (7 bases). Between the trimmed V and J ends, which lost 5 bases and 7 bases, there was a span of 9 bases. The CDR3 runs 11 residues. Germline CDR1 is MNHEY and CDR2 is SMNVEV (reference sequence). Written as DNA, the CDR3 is TGTGCCAGCAGTGGGAGGGGGGAGCAGTACTTC. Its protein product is CASSGRGEQYF.

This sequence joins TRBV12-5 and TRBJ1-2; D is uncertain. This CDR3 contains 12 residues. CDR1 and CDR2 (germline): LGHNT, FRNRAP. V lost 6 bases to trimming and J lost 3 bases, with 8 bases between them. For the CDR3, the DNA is TGTGCTAGTGGGGACGGATACTATGGCTACACCTTC. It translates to CASGDGYYGYTF.

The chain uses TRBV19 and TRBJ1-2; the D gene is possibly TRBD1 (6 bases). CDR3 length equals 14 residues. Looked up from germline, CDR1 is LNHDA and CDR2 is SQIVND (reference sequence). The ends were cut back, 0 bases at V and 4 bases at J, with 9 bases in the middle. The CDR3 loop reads CASSIERDIYGYTF. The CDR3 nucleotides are TGTGCCAGTAGTATAGAAAGGGACATCTATGGCTACACCTTC.

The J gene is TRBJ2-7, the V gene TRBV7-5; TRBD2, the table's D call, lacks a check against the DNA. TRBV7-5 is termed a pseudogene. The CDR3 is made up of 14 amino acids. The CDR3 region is CARSYRRGEYEQYF. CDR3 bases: TGTGCCAGAAGCTATAGGCGGGGGGAATACGAGCAGTACTTC.

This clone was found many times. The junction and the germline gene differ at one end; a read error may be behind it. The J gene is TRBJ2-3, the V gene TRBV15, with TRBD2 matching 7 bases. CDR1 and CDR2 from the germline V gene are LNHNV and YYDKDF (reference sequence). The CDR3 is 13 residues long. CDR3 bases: TGTGCCACCAGCAGAGATTCTAGCGGCGACCTGGATTTT. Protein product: CATSRDSSGDLDF. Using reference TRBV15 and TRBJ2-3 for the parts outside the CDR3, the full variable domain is DAMVIQNPRYQVTQFGKPVTLSCSQTLNHNVMYWYQQKSSQAPKLLFHYYDKDFNNEADTPDNFQSRRPNTSFCFLDIRSPGLGDTAMYLCATSRDSSGDLDFGPGTRLTVL.

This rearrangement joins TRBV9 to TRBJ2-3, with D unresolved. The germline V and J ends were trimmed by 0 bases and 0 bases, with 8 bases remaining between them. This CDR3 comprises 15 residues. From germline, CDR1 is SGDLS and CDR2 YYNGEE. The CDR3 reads CASSVDDISTDTQYF. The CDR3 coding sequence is TGTGCCAGCAGCGTAGACGACATTAGCACAGATACGCAGTATTTT. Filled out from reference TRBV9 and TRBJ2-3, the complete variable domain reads DSGVTQTPKHLITATGQRVTLRCSPRSGDLSVYWYQQSLDQGLQFLIQYYNGEERAKGNILERFSAQQFPDLHSELNLSSLELGDSALYFCASSVDDISTDTQYFGPGTRLTVL.

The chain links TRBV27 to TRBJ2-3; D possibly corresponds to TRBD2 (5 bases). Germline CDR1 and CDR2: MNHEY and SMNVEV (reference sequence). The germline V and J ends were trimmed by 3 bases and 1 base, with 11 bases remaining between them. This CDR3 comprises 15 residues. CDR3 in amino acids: CASSLRAQGTDTQYF. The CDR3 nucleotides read TGTGCCAGCAGTTTGAGGGCGCAAGGCACAGATACGCAGTATTTT.

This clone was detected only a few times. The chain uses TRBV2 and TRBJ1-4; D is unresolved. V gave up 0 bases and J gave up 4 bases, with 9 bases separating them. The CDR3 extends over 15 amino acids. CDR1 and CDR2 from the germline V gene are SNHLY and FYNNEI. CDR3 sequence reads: CASSEAPRFNEKLFF. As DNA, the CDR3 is TGTGCCAGCAGTGAAGCACCCAGGTTTAATGAAAAACTGTTTTTT.

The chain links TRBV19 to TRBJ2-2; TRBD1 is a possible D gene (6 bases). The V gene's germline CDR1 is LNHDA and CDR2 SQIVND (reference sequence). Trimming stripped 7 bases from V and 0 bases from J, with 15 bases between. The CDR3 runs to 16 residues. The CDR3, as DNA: TGTGCCAGTACCATACCAGGGGCAGCGAACACCGGGGAGCTGTTTTTT. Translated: CASTIPGAANTGELFF.

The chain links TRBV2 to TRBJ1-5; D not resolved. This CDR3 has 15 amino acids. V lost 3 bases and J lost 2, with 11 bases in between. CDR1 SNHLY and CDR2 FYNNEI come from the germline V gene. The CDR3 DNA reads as TGTGCCAGCAGTGAGTCTGTTGGAGGCAATCAGCCCCAGCATTTT. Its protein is CASSESVGGNQPQHF.

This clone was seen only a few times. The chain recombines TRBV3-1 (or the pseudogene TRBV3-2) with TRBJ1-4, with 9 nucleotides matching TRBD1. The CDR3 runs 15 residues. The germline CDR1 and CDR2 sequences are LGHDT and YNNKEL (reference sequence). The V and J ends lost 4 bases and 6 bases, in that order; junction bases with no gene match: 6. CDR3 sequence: CASSPYRGRDEKLFF. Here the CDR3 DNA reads TGTGCCAGCAGCCCCTACAGGGGGCGGGATGAAAAACTGTTTTTT.

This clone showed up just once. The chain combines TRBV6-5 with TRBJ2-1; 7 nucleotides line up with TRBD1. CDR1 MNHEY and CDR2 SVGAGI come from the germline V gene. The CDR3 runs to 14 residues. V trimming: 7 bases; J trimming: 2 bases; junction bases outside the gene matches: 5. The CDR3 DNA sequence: TGTGCCAGCAAGCCCGGGACAGCCTACAATGAGCAGTTCTTC. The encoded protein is CASKPGTAYNEQFF.